A single TCR beta chain is shown here with its context. Its target is not known. The sample comes from a study of lymphopenia after photon versus proton radiotherapy. V lost 4 bases, J lost 4 bases, and 2 bases stayed unmatched. Germline V CDR1 and CDR2: GTSNPN, SVGIG (reference sequence). The CDR3 runs to 14 residues. The assay was immunoSEQ multiplex PCR, and TCRdb's table has in-frame clones only and misses some. Among around 70,000 clones listed, roughly 90% were seen once. The study, taken as a whole, reports: Proton therapy kept repertoires fairly stable, unlike photons, which gained effector/memory cells.

The TCR originated in a woman aged 65 to 85 with pancreatic cancer. The starting material was peripheral blood, obtained from a patient treated with photon-based radiotherapy. V usage is TRBV30 and J usage is TRBJ2-3, with 13 bases matching TRBD2. The CDR3 sequence is CAWKLAGGADTQYF. The CDR3 coding sequence is TGTGCCTGGAAACTAGCGGGAGGGGCAGATACGCAGTATTTT.